This T cell receptor (beta chain) was captured by sequencing in a study of tumor and adjacent non-tumor tissue in lung cancer. Study context: There were around 11 adenocarcinoma, a couple of squamous cell carcinoma and 1 small cell lung cancer cases. The patients, roughly 10 men and roughly 5 women, were about 31 to 76 with stage I to III disease.

To note about this clonotype: What it binds is unknown.

The library came from three nested PCR rounds adapted from ARM-PCR protocols. TCRdb re-called the multiplex PCR reads with MiXCR, one entry per CDR3 protein. In the table there are approximately 140,000 distinct CDR3 sequences, around 60% of which are singletons. No cell sorting was done before RNA was extracted from the tissue. Newly diagnosed lung cancer patients had thoracic surgery in China, August–late 2014, without prior chemotherapy. General study points: Normal lung showed higher cumulative top 100 clone frequency than tumor.

Trimming removed 0 bases at V and 0 bases at J, with 10 bases between. Germline assignment: CDR1 LGHNA and CDR2 YNFKEQ. The CDR3 has 16 residues. The chain uses TRBV4-2 and TRBJ2-3; D gene ambiguous. This receptor was obtained from a man aged 55 to 69 with small cell lung cancer. The specimen was lung tumor tissue. The CDR3 DNA follows: TGTGCCAGCAGCCAAGATTGGTCCTCTAGCACAGATACGCAGTATTTT. Protein product: CASSQDWSSSTDTQYF.